This T cell receptor beta chain emerged from a study of immune evolution from preneoplasia to lung adenocarcinoma (dated by TCRdb to the early 2020s). Concerning the study at large: Immune contexture across lung adenocarcinoma precursors and invasive adenocarcinoma was profiled using immune gene expression, TCR sequencing and multiplex immunofluorescence. The TCR sequencing data were obtained from about 47 patients. Class I HLA alleles were inferred from exome data with POLYSOLVER, and allele-specific HLA loss was detected with LOHHLA. The immune data were combined with whole exome sequencing and methylation data from the same cohort of nodules. The sample size was set by how many specimens were available, not by a prior power calculation. According to the study, some 110 samples went through TCR sequencing. The overall cohort was made up of a few dozen patients with pulmonary nodules who had surgical resection. Resected precursor lesions (AAH, AIS, MIA) and invasive adenocarcinomas were compared against paired morphologically normal lung tissue.

Concerning this clone: Its antigen specificity is not known. The sample holds no much larger clone one base away, and base qualities are not on file.

Between the mid-2010s and the late 2010s, the patients underwent resection in either Japan or China. Two lung cancer pathologists independently reviewed H&E slides to confirm the histologic diagnosis of every case. DNA was isolated from FFPE tissue using the AllPrep DNA/RNA FFPE Kit. The investigation overall reported the following: The highest top T cell clone frequencies were observed in normal lung, and a progressive decrease in top T cell clone frequencies appeared to occur from AAH through AIS, MIA and invasive adenocarcinoma. The findings reflected association rather than direct causation, and larger cohorts with long-term follow-up and longitudinal biopsies were considered necessary. Normal lung showed the highest clonality, whereas later-stage lesions appeared to have higher T cell density and diversity but lower clonality. Because all patients came from Japan and China, whether the findings apply to Western populations was uncertain.

Using the immunoSEQ hsTCRbeta Kit, TCR beta CDR3 regions were sequenced from DNA. The paper's processing steps were these. The ImmunoSEQ Analyzer was used to analyse the TCR sequencing data. T cell clonality was defined as 1 minus Pielou's evenness, calculated on productive rearrangements. To measure T cell diversity, the inverse Simpson index was applied to productive templates. T cell density was expressed as TCR beta template counts normalized to usable DNA, with usable DNA estimated by amplifying and sequencing housekeeping genes. Two-sided Kruskal-Wallis tests were used to compare TCR metrics between histologic stages. TCRdb provides this immuneACCESS table in a form limited to in-frame rearrangements. Some clones are lacking; in checked studies, under half of them reflect an unresolved V gene, and why the rest are absent is not known. The V and J calls and clone size are taken from that table; D and trimming were inferred from the DNA. The sample table lists about 5,700 clones, around 81% of them with a count of one. Around 9.6% of the sample is in the top ten clones.

CDR1 and CDR2 are drawn from the germline V gene: SNHLY, FYNNEI. Spanning cysteine to phenylalanine, the CDR3 consists of 13 amino acids. CDR3 DNA only is kept here, 39 bases in frame from base 1. V is shortened by 8 bases, J by 4 bases, and the region joining them spans 14 bases. This receptor was taken from a person aged 50-70 years with lung adenocarcinoma. The specimen sequenced was FFPE normal lung tissue adjacent to the tumor. The rearrangement combines TRBV2 with TRBJ1-1, and TRBD1 may be the D gene, going by 5 matching bases. This receptor has the CDR3 CASLWDVGTEAFF. The bases are TGTGCCAGCCTATGGGACGTCGGCACTGAAGCTTTCTTT.